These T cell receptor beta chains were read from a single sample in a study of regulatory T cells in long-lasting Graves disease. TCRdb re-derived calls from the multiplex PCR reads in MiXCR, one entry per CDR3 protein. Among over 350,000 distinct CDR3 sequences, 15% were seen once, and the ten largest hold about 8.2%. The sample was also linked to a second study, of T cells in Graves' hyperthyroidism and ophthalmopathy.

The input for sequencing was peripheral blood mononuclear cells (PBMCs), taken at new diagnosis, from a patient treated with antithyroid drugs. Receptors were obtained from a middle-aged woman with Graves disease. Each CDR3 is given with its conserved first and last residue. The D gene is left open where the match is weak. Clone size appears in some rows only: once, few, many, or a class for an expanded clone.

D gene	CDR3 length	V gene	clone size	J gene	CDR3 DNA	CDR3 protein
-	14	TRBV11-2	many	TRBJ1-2	TGTGCCAGCAGTCCTCGTGCCCTCGACTATGGCTACACCTTC	CASSPRALDYGYTF
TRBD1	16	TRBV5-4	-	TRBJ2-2	TGTGCCAGCAGCCGGCGACAGGGACGGAACACCGGGGAGCTGTTTTTT	CASSRRQGRNTGELFF
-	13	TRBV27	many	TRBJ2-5	TGTGCCAGCAAGAGTTTTGTTCAAGAGACCCAGTACTTC	CASKSFVQETQYF
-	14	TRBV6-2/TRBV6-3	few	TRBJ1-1	TGTGCCAGCAGTCCCGCCAGGGTTAACCCTGAAGCTTTCTTT	CASSPARVNPEAFF
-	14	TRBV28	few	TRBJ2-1	TGTGCCAGCAGTTTGGGTCAGCGGCACAATGAGCAGTTCTTC	CASSLGQRHNEQFF
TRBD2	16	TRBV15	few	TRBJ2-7	TGTGCCACCAGCAGAGACACGAGCGGGGCAAACTACGAGCAGTACTTC	CATSRDTSGANYEQYF
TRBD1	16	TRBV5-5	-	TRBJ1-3	TGTGCCAGCAGCTTGACCGTACAGGGGGTGGGAAACACCATATATTTT	CASSLTVQGVGNTIYF
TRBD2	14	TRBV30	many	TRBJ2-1	TGTGCCGCCTGTTGGACTAGCGACTACAATGAGCAGTTCTTC	CAACWTSDYNEQFF
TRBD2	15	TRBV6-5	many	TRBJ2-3	TGTGCCAGCAGTTCTTTAGCGGGGCCCACAGATACGCAGTATTTT	CASSSLAGPTDTQYF
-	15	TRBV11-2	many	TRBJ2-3	TGTGCCAGCAGCTTAGTGTGGGGGACCGTCCATACGCAGTATTTT	CASSLVWGTVHTQYF
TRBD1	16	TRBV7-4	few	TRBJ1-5	TGTGCCAGCAGCCGACGGGGACAGGGTGTCGGTCAGCCCCAGCATTTT	CASSRRGQGVGQPQHF
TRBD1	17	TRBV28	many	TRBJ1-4	TGTGCCAGCAGCAACTCTCTTCGGACAGGGGGAGATGAAAAACTGTTTTTT	CASSNSLRTGGDEKLFF
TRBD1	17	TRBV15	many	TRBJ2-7	TGTGCCACCAGCAGAGATGGAGACGGGACAGGGGGGTACGAGCAGTACTTC	CATSRDGDGTGGYEQYF
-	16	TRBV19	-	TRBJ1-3	TGTGCCAGTAGTTCCCACGGACTGAGCTCTGGAAACACCATATATTTT	CASSSHGLSSGNTIYF
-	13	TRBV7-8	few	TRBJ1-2	TGTGCCAGCAGCACGGGAAGGAACTATGGCTACACCTTC	CASSTGRNYGYTF
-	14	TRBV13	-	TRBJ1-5	TGTGCCAGCAGCTTACAGCGGCTCAATCAGCCCCAGCATTTT	CASSLQRLNQPQHF
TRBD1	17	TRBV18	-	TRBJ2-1	TGTGCCAGCTCACCAGGAGTGTGGACAGGGATGGGGAATGAGCAGTTCTTC	CASSPGVWTGMGNEQFF
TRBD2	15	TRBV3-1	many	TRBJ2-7	TGTGCCAGCACCCAAGGGACTAGCGGGGCCTACGAGCAGTACTTC	CASTQGTSGAYEQYF
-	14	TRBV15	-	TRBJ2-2	TGTGCCACCAGCAGTGATCTGGGGGTCGGGGAGCTGTTTTTT	CATSSDLGVGELFF
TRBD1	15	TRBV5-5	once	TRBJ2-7	TGTGCCAGCAGCACACCGGGACAGGGGACCTACGAGCAGTACTTC	CASSTPGQGTYEQYF
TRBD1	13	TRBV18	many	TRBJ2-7	TGTGCCAGCTCGACGACAGGGGACCACGAGCAGTACTTC	CASSTTGDHEQYF
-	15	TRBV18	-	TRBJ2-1	TGTGCCAGCTCACCGGGTCAGGGGTTCTACGATGAGCAGTTCTTC	CASSPGQGFYDEQFF